The T cell receptor (beta chain) under discussion was sequenced for a study of cytomegalovirus exposure and HLA in healthy donors. Germline V CDR1 and CDR2: MNHEY, SVGAGI. The V and J ends lost 6 bases and 5 bases, in that order; junction bases with no gene match: 4. This CDR3 region has 13 residues. General observations from the study: At a 0.05 false discovery rate, a later analysis found around 17,000 TCR beta sequences to be associated with HLA alleles. Sequencing probably produced one cluster of sequence variants that were highly shared.

The PCR used 60 Vbeta and 13 Jbeta primers. TCRdb's table, derived via immunoSEQ multiplex PCR, lists solely in-frame clones and lacks some. The table lists tens of thousands of clones, just under 80% of them singletons, with approximately 3.6% in the top ten. Note on this clone: Its matching antigen is unknown.

Material for sequencing was PBMCs. V and J are TRBV6-5 and TRBJ1-2; 9 bases map to TRBD1. The sequence derives from a woman aged 40 to 50 in good health and CMV-seronegative. CDR3 DNA: TGTGCCAGCAGGGGACAGGGTCGTTATGGCTACACCTTC. Protein: CASRGQGRYGYTF.